Below, 17 T cell receptor beta chains from the same sample are listed, as sequenced in a study of blood T cell repertoires in COVID-19. Produced via immunoSEQ multiplex PCR; TCRdb's table is partial and in-frame only. The data show approximately 220,000 clones, with about four fifths seen just once and roughly 8.2% held by the top ten. The sample was peripheral blood. The receptors derive from a woman aged 45-59 years with acute or convalescent COVID-19.

The CDR3 reads CASSQAGTGTDEQYF. CDR3 coding DNA: TGTGCCAGCAGCCAAGCCGGGACAGGGACCGACGAGCAGTACTTC. The V and J genes are TRBV4-2 and TRBJ2-7, with 9 nucleotides matching TRBD1. V trimming: 1 base; J trimming: 5 bases; junction bases outside the gene matches: 6. The CDR3 loop spans 15 amino acids. CDR1 LGHNA and CDR2 YNFKEQ come from the germline V gene.

The chain uses TRBV5-6 and TRBJ2-1; 10 bases agree with TRBD2. Germline CDR1 SGHDT, CDR2 YYEEEE. V dropped 3 bases and J dropped 1; count of bases not matched to a gene: 7. CDR3 size: 17 residues. Here the CDR3 DNA reads TGTGCCAGCAGCTCAATATCTAGCGGGGGTTCCTACAATGAGCAGTTCTTC. Translated: CASSSISSGGSYNEQFF.

This sequence joins TRBV27 and TRBJ2-7, with 8 bases aligning to TRBD1. V shed 4 bases and J 1 base; nucleotides not matched to a gene: 3. Germline CDR1 MNHEY, CDR2 SMNVEV (reference sequence). This CDR3 comprises 14 residues. CDR3 sequence reads: CASSSDRESYEQYF. CDR3 coding DNA: TGTGCCAGCAGTTCGGACAGGGAATCCTACGAGCAGTACTTC.

The rearrangement joins TRBV2 to TRBJ2-3; TRBD2 agrees at 12 bases. The length of the CDR3 is 15 residues. CDR1 and CDR2 (germline): SNHLY, FYNNEI. Losses at the gene ends were 5 bases for V and 3 bases for J; bases not matched to a gene: 3. The CDR3 sequence is CASSPTSGRTDTQYF. As DNA, the CDR3 is TGTGCCAGCAGTCCGACTAGCGGGAGAACAGATACGCAGTATTTT.

This chain connects TRBV14 to TRBJ2-1, with TRBD2 matching over 8 bases. V was clipped by 5 bases and J by 9 bases; unmatched bases: 9. Germline V gives CDR1 SGHDN, CDR2 FVKESK. The length of the CDR3 is 14 residues. The CDR3 is CASSFSGRRAEQFF. In DNA, the CDR3 is TGTGCCAGCAGCTTCAGCGGGAGAAGGGCTGAGCAGTTCTTC.

The chain has TRBV6-6 and TRBJ2-1; 8 bases match TRBD1. CDR3 length: 15 residues. CDR1 and CDR2 (germline): MNHNY, SVGAGI (reference sequence). Germline trimming cut 3 bases from V and 3 bases from J; bases unmatched to any gene: 4. CDR3 sequence: CASSYPGGLYNEQFF. The CDR3 coding sequence is TGTGCCAGCAGTTATCCAGGGGGCCTCTACAATGAGCAGTTCTTC.

The table lists this clone with a count of one. The chain combines TRBV5-1 with TRBJ1-1, with a weak D call TRBD1 (5 bases). V dropped 4 bases and J dropped 4 bases, with 14 bases sitting between them. The CDR3 spans 14 residues. The germline gives CDR1 SGHRS, CDR2 YFSETQ. Here the CDR3 DNA reads TGCGCCAGCAGCGCCGGGACCGGGAGCACTGAAGCTTTCTTT. The encoded protein is CASSAGTGSTEAFF. The entire variable domain, with the rest obtained from reference TRBV5-1 and TRBJ1-1, is as follows: KAGVTQTPRYLIKTRGQQVTLSCSPISGHRSVSWYQQTPGQGLQFLFEYFSETQRNKGNFPGRFSGRQFSNSRSEMNVSTLELGDSALYLCASSAGTGSTEAFFGQGTRLTVV.

The chain is built from TRBV6-1 and TRBJ2-2, with TRBD1 matching 8 bases. The CDR3 length is 17 residues. Trimming cost V 1 base and J 6 bases; bases outside gene matches: 10. Germline V CDR1 and CDR2: MNHNS, SASEGT. CDR3 in amino acids: CASSEGNNNRGSGELFF. The CDR3, as DNA: TGTGCCAGCAGTGAAGGGAACAACAACAGGGGGTCCGGGGAGCTGTTTTTT.

V and J are TRBV5-1 and TRBJ2-1; D perhaps matches TRBD1 (5 bases). V gave up 1 base and J gave up 2 bases, with 7 bases separating them. CDR1 and CDR2 from the germline V gene are SGHRS and YFSETQ. This CDR3 region has 14 residues. The CDR3 sequence: CASSLLGPYNEQFF. CDR3 in DNA: TGCGCCAGCAGCTTGTTGGGGCCCTACAATGAGCAGTTCTTC.

The chain uses TRBV9 and TRBJ2-5; tentative D call: TRBD2 (5 bases). Germline lookup yields CDR1 SGDLS and CDR2 YYNGEE. This CDR3 is 15 amino acids long. V lost 0 bases, J lost 4 bases, and 13 bases lay in between. The CDR3 is CASSVDSGSSETQYF. CDR3 sequence (DNA): TGTGCCAGCAGCGTAGACTCGGGGAGCTCAGAGACCCAGTACTTC.

V gene TRBV11-1 combines with J gene TRBJ2-2; TRBD1 aligns across 10 bases. J gave up 6 bases and V 5 bases, and 0 bases lay outside the gene matches. CDR1 and CDR2 (germline): SGHAT, FQDESV (reference sequence). The CDR3 contains 13 residues. The CDR3, as DNA: TGTGCCAGCAGCGGACAGGGGGCCGGGGAGCTGTTTTTT. Translation: CASSGQGAGELFF. The variable domain in full, completed from reference TRBV11-1 and TRBJ2-2, reads EAEVAQSPRYKITEKSQAVAFWCDPISGHATLYWYRQILGQGPELLVQFQDESVVDDSQLPKDRFSAERLKGVDSTLKIQPAELGDSAMYLCASSGQGAGELFFGEGSRLTVL.

The J gene is TRBJ2-3, the V gene TRBV19; possibly TRBD2 for D (5 bases). The V end lost 7 bases, the J end lost 5 bases, and 13 bases lay between the germline ends. CDR1 and CDR2 from the germline V gene are LNHDA and SQIVND (reference sequence). This CDR3 has 13 amino acids. The CDR3 region is CASTKSRGDTQYF. In DNA form, the CDR3 reads TGTGCCAGTACGAAAAGTCGGGGAGATACGCAGTATTTT.

The rearrangement uses TRBV5-4 and TRBJ2-3; TRBD2 aligns across 10 bases. The CDR3 is 16 amino acids. J gave up 4 bases and V 4 bases, and 9 bases lay outside the gene matches. The V gene's germline CDR1 is SGHNT and CDR2 YYREEE (reference sequence). CDR3 in amino acids: CASSAGLADGPDTQYF. The CDR3 region has the DNA TGTGCCAGCAGCGCCGGACTAGCGGACGGCCCAGATACGCAGTATTTT.

As DNA, the CDR3 is TGTGCCAGCAACTCGTTCTCCTCCTACGAGCAGTACTTC. The encoded protein is CASNSFSSYEQYF. The chain is built from TRBV6-6 and TRBJ2-7; D gene uncertain. Trimming left V 7 bases short and J 0 bases short, with 10 bases between. Germline lookup yields CDR1 MNHNY and CDR2 SVGAGI (reference sequence). The CDR3 runs to 13 residues.

The CDR3 DNA follows: TGTGCCAGCAGCTCGGACAGGGATTACAATGAGCAGTTCTTC. It translates to CASSSDRDYNEQFF. V gene TRBV7-2 combines with J gene TRBJ2-1, with TRBD1 identical over 8 bases. This CDR3 comprises 14 residues. V was clipped by 4 bases and J by 4 bases; unmatched bases: 3. CDR1 and CDR2 from the germline V gene are SGHTA and FQGNSA. Full variable domain (outside the CDR3, taken from reference TRBV7-2 and TRBJ2-1): GAGVSQSPSNKVTEKGKDVELRCDPISGHTALYWYRQSLGQGLEFLIYFQGNSAPDKSGLPSDRFSAERTGGSVSTLTIQRTQQEDSAVYLCASSSDRDYNEQFFGPGTRLTVL.

The V and J genes are TRBV5-4 and TRBJ2-1; 10 nucleotides match TRBD1. V lost 3 bases, J lost 2 bases, and 2 bases stayed unmatched. CDR1 is SGHNT, CDR2 YYREEE, per germline (reference sequence). This CDR3 contains 15 residues. The CDR3 region is CASSSGQGTYNEQFF. The CDR3 coding sequence is TGTGCCAGCAGCTCGGGACAGGGGACCTACAATGAGCAGTTCTTC.

This clone was seen a handful of times. CDR3 protein: CASSPTGTPTYEQYF. The CDR3 nucleotides are TGTGCCAGCAGTCCCACCGGGACACCTACCTACGAGCAGTACTTC. The V and J genes are TRBV27 and TRBJ2-7; tentatively, D is TRBD1 (6 bases). The CDR3 runs to 15 residues. With 5 bases removed from V and 2 bases from J, the gap between germline ends came to 16 bases. Germline V gene lookup returns CDR1 MNHEY and CDR2 SMNVEV (reference sequence).